This entry lists 23 T cell receptor beta chains sequenced from one sample in a study of blood T cell repertoires in COVID-19. Profiling relied on immunoSEQ multiplex PCR, and the TCRdb table lists in-frame clones only, not all of them. The repertoire includes around 310,000 clones, nearly 90% of them detected once, and more than 0.85% sits in the top ten. Sequencing was carried out using peripheral blood. These receptor sequences come from a woman aged 40 to 50 with COVID-19, enrolled during active disease.

V gene TRBV27 combines with J gene TRBJ2-7, with 12 bases lining up with TRBD1. The CDR3 extends over 15 amino acids. The junction had 9 bases not matched to a gene; V was cut back by 5 bases and J by 7 bases. Germline CDR1 is MNHEY and CDR2 is SMNVEV (reference sequence). This chain's CDR3 is CASSKRDRGQGEQYF. The CDR3 DNA sequence: TGTGCCAGCAGTAAAAGGGACAGGGGGCAAGGGGAGCAGTACTTC.

This chain links TRBV28 with TRBJ1-2, with 10 bases that match TRBD1. The CDR3 extends over 15 amino acids. Germline V gene data show CDR1 as MDHEN and CDR2 as SYDVKM. Trimming cost V 4 bases and J 3 bases; bases outside gene matches: 5. The CDR3 DNA follows: TGTGCCAGCAGTTCCTCCGGGACAGGGGACTATGGCTACACCTTC. Translation gives CASSSSGTGDYGYTF.

This clone was counted a single time. The J gene is TRBJ2-3, the V gene TRBV18; 7 positions agree with TRBD1. Germline trimming cut 0 bases from V and 5 bases from J; bases unmatched to any gene: 11. The germline CDR1 and CDR2 sequences are KGHSH and LQKENI. The CDR3 loop spans 17 amino acids. The CDR3 nucleotides read TGTGCCAGCTCACCACCCGACAGGGTACCTGAGATAGATACGCAGTATTTT. Translating it yields CASSPPDRVPEIDTQYF.

The V call is TRBV3-1 (or the pseudogene TRBV3-2), the J call TRBJ1-1, with TRBD1 as a possible D gene (5 bases). With 5 bases removed from V and 1 base from J, the gap between germline ends came to 11 bases. The germline CDR1 and CDR2 sequences are LGHDT and YNNKEL (reference sequence). The CDR3 length is 14 residues. Written as DNA, the CDR3 is TGTGCCAGCAGCTCCCATAGGGGGAACACTGAAGCTTTCTTT. This sequence encodes CASSSHRGNTEAFF.

The rearrangement links TRBV7-2 to TRBJ1-3, with TRBD1 as a possible D gene (5 bases). The CDR3 runs 16 residues. Trimming pared 5 bases from V and 0 bases from J, leaving 14 bases between. Germline CDR1 is SGHTA and CDR2 is FQGNSA. CDR3: CASSPQGASSGNTIYF. In DNA form, the CDR3 reads TGTGCCAGCAGCCCCCAGGGCGCAAGCTCTGGAAACACCATATATTTT.

The chain joins TRBV7-9 to TRBJ2-3; 7 bases line up with TRBD2. The germline gives CDR1 SEHNR, CDR2 FQNEAQ (reference sequence). The length of the CDR3 is 16 residues. V lost 5 bases and J lost 4; bases outside the gene matches: 12. CDR3 sequence: CASSPKTSASADTQYF. The DNA of the CDR3 is TGTGCCAGCAGCCCTAAAACTAGCGCGAGCGCAGATACGCAGTATTTT.

This rearrangement joins TRBV27 to TRBJ1-4; a possible D gene is TRBD1 (5 bases). Germline assignment: CDR1 MNHEY and CDR2 SMNVEV (reference sequence). The CDR3 runs to 14 residues. The ends were cut back, 6 bases at V and 12 bases at J, with 20 bases in the middle. DNA for the CDR3: TGTGCCAGCAGCTTCGGACATCCAACTCGGGAACTGTTTTTT. Its protein is CASSFGHPTRELFF.

The chain employs TRBV3-1 (or the pseudogene TRBV3-2) and TRBJ2-2; 8 bases fit TRBD1. The length of the CDR3 is 16 residues. CDR1 is LGHDT and CDR2 is YNNKEL in the germline V gene (reference sequence). The ends lost 8 bases at V and 1 base at J; junction bases unmatched: 9. This CDR3 is CASDLRGLGNTGELFF. The CDR3 DNA follows: TGTGCCAGCGACCTCAGGGGGCTGGGGAACACCGGGGAGCTGTTTTTT.

There are many counts of this clone. This chain connects TRBV28 to TRBJ1-1; 10 bases line up with TRBD1. The ends lost 6 bases at V and 7 bases at J; junction bases unmatched: 11. This CDR3 has 15 residues. The V gene's germline CDR1 is MDHEN and CDR2 SYDVKM. In DNA form, the CDR3 reads TGTGCCAGCAGCTTCCCCGGACAGGGGGTGGGTGAAGCTTTCTTT. It encodes CASSFPGQGVGEAFF.

This clone was observed a single time. The chain has TRBV5-1 and TRBJ2-7; D uncertain. V shed 0 bases and J shed 4 bases, with 11 bases lying between them. CDR3 length: 14 residues. Germline assignment: CDR1 SGHRS and CDR2 YFSETQ. The CDR3 reads CASSLGRRWYEQYF. CDR3 nucleotide sequence: TGCGCCAGCAGCTTGGGAAGGCGGTGGTACGAGCAGTACTTC.

The chain has TRBV27 and TRBJ1-1; 7 bases line up with TRBD1. Trimming removed 0 bases from V and 0 bases from J; junction bases left unmatched: 7. The CDR3 is 17 amino acids. The germline V gene has CDR1 MNHEY and CDR2 SMNVEV (reference sequence). CDR3 nucleotide sequence: TGTGCCAGCAGTTTATCGGGGCAGGGGGTTATGAACACTGAAGCTTTCTTT. It is translated as CASSLSGQGVMNTEAFF.

The chain is built from TRBV5-6 and TRBJ2-7; 8 bases match TRBD2. Germline CDR1 is SGHDT and CDR2 is YYEEEE. CDR3 length equals 12 residues. V gave up 0 bases and J gave up 10 bases; unmatched junction bases: 3. The CDR3 region has the DNA TGTGCCAGCAGCTTGGTCGGGAGGGATCAGTACTTC. It is translated as CASSLVGRDQYF.

The chain combines TRBV6-1 with TRBJ2-5; D is unresolved. CDR3 length: 14 amino acids. Trimming took off 0 bases at V and 7 bases at J, with 12 bases between the two ends. CDR1 MNHNS and CDR2 SASEGT come from the germline V gene. CDR3 sequence: CASSEAGRLGTQYF. For the CDR3, the DNA is TGTGCCAGCAGTGAAGCGGGCCGCCTGGGGACCCAGTACTTC.

V and J are TRBV6-5 and TRBJ2-1; D is possibly TRBD2 (6 bases). This CDR3 has 15 amino acids. Germline-derived CDR1 and CDR2 are MNHEY and SVGAGI. Trimming left V 6 bases short and J 6 bases short, with 18 bases between. The CDR3 region is CASRPNRAAGNEQFF. CDR3 in DNA: TGTGCCAGCAGGCCAAACCGAGCAGCGGGCAATGAGCAGTTCTTC.

The J gene is TRBJ1-5, the V gene TRBV5-6, with D uncertain. The germline V gene encodes CDR1 SGHDT and CDR2 YYEEEE. V dropped 4 bases and J dropped 12 bases, with 20 bases sitting between them. The CDR3 is 14 residues long. The CDR3 region is CASSRLAVATDQHF. In DNA, the CDR3 is TGTGCCAGCAGCCGCCTCGCAGTCGCGACTGACCAGCATTTT.

The chain employs TRBV2 and TRBJ2-7, with D perhaps matching TRBD1 (6 bases). V was cut by 7 bases and J by 3 bases, with 16 bases left in between. This CDR3 region has 14 residues. The germline CDR1 and CDR2 sequences are SNHLY and FYNNEI. The CDR3 region has the DNA TGTGCCAGCAACTTCTGGGGGCCTCTCTACGAGCAGTACTTC. Residues: CASNFWGPLYEQYF.

The V call is TRBV6-5, the J call TRBJ1-3; D gene uncertain. This CDR3 has 15 amino acids. The V end was cut by 6 bases, the J end by 0 bases, with 12 bases between. Germline V CDR1 and CDR2: MNHEY, SVGAGI. CDR3 nucleotide sequence: TGTGCCAGCAGGCGGGGAGGTTTCTCTGGAAACACCATATATTTT. Encoded protein: CASRRGGFSGNTIYF.

The chain recombines TRBV4-2 with TRBJ1-3; D remains unclear. This CDR3 comprises 16 residues. Germline CDR1 LGHNA, CDR2 YNFKEQ. V was trimmed by 4 bases and J by 0 bases, leaving 13 bases between them. This chain's CDR3 is CASSLDGENSGNTIYF. The CDR3 DNA is TGTGCCAGCAGCCTGGACGGGGAAAACTCTGGAAACACCATATATTTT.

V and J are TRBV12-3 or TRBV12-4 and TRBJ2-5, with D perhaps matching TRBD1 (5 bases). This CDR3 has 13 amino acids. V lost 8 bases and J 1 base, leaving 11 bases between the germline ends. The CDR3 loop is CASRRDSQETQYF. CDR3 sequence (DNA): TGTGCCAGCCGGCGCGACAGCCAAGAGACCCAGTACTTC.

This CDR3 is CASSPGSFGNTIYF. In nucleotides, the CDR3 is TGTGCCAGCTCACCAGGCAGTTTTGGAAACACCATATATTTT. The chain carries TRBV18 and TRBJ1-3; D unclear. CDR3 length equals 14 residues. The germline CDR1 and CDR2 sequences are KGHSH and LQKENI. V gave up 2 bases and J gave up 3 bases, with 8 bases separating them.

This chain links TRBV5-1 with TRBJ2-5, with 10 bases lining up with TRBD2. This CDR3 region has 14 residues. V trimming: 1 base; J trimming: 5 bases; junction bases outside the gene matches: 2. Germline CDR1 SGHRS, CDR2 YFSETQ. The CDR3 sequence is CASSLTAGGETQYF. DNA for the CDR3: TGCGCCAGCAGCTTGACAGCGGGAGGGGAGACCCAGTACTTC.

The V call is TRBV10-3, the J call TRBJ2-2; D perhaps matches TRBD1 (6 bases). This CDR3 spans 14 amino acids. Trimming removed 4 bases at V and 5 bases at J, with 11 bases between. CDR1 and CDR2 (germline): ENHRY, SYGVKD. The CDR3 is CAISARGGTGELFF. CDR3 sequence (DNA): TGTGCCATCAGTGCCAGGGGCGGAACCGGGGAGCTGTTTTTT.

The chain has TRBV4-1 and TRBJ1-1; 11 bases align to TRBD1. Germline V gene sequence: CDR1 MGHRA, CDR2 YSYEKL. V lost 4 bases to trimming and J lost 6 bases; unmatched junction nucleotides: 4. The CDR3 extends over 14 amino acids. CDR3 loop: CASSPGQGDSEAFF. The CDR3 DNA sequence: TGCGCCAGCAGCCCGGGACAGGGGGACTCTGAAGCTTTCTTT.